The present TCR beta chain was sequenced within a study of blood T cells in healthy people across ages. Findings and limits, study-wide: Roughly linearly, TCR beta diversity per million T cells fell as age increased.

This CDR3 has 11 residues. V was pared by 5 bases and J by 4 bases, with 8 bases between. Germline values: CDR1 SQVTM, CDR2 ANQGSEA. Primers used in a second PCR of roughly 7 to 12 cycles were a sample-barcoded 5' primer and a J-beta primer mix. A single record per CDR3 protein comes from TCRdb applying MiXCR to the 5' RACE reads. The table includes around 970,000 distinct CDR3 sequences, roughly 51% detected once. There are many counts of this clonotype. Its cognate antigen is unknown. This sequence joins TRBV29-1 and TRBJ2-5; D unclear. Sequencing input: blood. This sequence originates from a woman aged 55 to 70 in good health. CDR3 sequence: CSVIRIETQYF. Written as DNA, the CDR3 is TGCAGCGTTATCCGGATAGAGACCCAGTACTTC.